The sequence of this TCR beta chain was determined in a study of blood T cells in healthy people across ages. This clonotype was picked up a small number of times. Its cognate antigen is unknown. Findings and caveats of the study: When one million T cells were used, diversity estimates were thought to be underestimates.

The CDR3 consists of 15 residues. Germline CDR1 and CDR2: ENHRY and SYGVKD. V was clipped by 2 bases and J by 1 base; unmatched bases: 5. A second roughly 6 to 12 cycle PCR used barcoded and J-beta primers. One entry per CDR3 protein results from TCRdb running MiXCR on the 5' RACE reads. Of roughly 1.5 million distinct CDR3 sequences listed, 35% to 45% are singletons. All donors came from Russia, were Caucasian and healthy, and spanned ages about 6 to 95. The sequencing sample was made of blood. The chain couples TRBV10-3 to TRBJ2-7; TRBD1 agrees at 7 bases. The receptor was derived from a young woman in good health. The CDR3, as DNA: TGTGCCATCAGTGAGAGGGACAGAGCTTCCTACGAGCAGTACTTC. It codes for CAISERDRASYEQYF.